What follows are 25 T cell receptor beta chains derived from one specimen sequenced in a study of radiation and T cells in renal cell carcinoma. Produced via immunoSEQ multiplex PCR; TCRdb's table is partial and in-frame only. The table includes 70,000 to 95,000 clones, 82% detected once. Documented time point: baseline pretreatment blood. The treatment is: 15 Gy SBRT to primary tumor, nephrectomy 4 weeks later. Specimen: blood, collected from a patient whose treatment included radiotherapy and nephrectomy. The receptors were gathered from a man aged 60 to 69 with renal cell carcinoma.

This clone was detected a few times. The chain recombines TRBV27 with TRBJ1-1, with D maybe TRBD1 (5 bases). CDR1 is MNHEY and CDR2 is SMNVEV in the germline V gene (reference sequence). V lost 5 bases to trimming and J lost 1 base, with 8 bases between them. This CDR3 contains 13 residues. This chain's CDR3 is CASSAGPNTEAFF. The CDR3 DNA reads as TGTGCCAGCAGTGCAGGGCCGAACACTGAAGCTTTCTTT.

The chain's CDR3 is CASSPRISGANVLTF. The CDR3 nucleotides are TGTGCCAGCAGTCCGCGGATCTCTGGGGCCAACGTCCTGACTTTC. The gene calls are TRBV2 and TRBJ2-6; no reliable D call. The CDR3 totals 15 residues. V lost 5 bases and J lost 0, with 8 bases in between. Germline assignment: CDR1 SNHLY and CDR2 FYNNEI.

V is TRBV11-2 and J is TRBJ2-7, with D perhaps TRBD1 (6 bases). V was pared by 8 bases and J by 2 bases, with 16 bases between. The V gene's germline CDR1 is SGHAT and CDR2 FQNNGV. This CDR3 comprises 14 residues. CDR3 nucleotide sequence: TGTGCCAGCGGATTGACAGGCTCCCCCTACGAGCAGTACTTC. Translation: CASGLTGSPYEQYF.

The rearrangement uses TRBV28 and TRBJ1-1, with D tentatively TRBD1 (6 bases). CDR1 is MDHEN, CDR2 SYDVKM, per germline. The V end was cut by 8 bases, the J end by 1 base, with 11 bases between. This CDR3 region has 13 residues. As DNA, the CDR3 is TGTGCCAGCCCGGGGGCAGCGAACACTGAAGCTTTCTTT. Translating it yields CASPGAANTEAFF.

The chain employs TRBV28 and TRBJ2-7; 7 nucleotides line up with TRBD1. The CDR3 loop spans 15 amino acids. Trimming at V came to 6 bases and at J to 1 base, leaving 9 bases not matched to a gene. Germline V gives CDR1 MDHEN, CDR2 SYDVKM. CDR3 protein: CASRPSGTASYEQYF. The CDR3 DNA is TGTGCCAGCAGGCCCTCCGGGACAGCATCCTACGAGCAGTACTTC.

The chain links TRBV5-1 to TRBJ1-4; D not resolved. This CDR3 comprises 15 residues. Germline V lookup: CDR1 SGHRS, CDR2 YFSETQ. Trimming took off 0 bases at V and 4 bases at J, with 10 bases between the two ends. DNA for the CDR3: TGCGCCAGCAGCTTGGATGCTAGGAGTAATGAAAAACTGTTTTTT. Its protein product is CASSLDARSNEKLFF.

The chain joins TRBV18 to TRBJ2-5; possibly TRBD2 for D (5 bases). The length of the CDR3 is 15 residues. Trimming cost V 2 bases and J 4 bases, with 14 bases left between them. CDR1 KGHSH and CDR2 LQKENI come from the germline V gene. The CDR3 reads CASSPSSERRETQYF. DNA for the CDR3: TGTGCCAGCTCACCATCTAGTGAGCGGAGAGAGACCCAGTACTTC. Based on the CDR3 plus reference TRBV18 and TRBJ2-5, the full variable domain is NAGVMQNPRHLVRRRGQEARLRCSPMKGHSHVYWYRQLPEEGLKFMVYLQKENIIDESGMPKERFSAEFPKEGPSILRIQQVVRGDSAAYFCASSPSSERRETQYFGPGTRLLVL.

The CDR3 nucleotides are TGTGCCAGCTCACCACTACACTCCTACGAGCAGTACTTC. Translation gives CASSPLHSYEQYF. The genes are TRBV18 and TRBJ2-7; D uncertain. Germline values: CDR1 KGHSH, CDR2 LQKENI. The germline V and J ends were trimmed by 1 base and 0 bases, with 4 bases remaining between them. CDR3 length equals 13 residues. Looking up the rest from reference TRBV18 and TRBJ2-7 gives the full variable domain: NAGVMQNPRHLVRRRGQEARLRCSPMKGHSHVYWYRQLPEEGLKFMVYLQKENIIDESGMPKERFSAEFPKEGPSILRIQQVVRGDSAAYFCASSPLHSYEQYFGPGTRLTVT.

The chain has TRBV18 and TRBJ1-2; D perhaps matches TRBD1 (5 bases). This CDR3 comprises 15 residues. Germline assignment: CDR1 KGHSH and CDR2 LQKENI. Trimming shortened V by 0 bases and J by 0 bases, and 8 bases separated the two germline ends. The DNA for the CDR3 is TGTGCCAGCTCACCACCCCAGGGATCTAACTATGGCTACACCTTC. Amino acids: CASSPPQGSNYGYTF. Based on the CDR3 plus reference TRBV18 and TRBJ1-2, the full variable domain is NAGVMQNPRHLVRRRGQEARLRCSPMKGHSHVYWYRQLPEEGLKFMVYLQKENIIDESGMPKERFSAEFPKEGPSILRIQQVVRGDSAAYFCASSPPQGSNYGYTFGSGTRLTVV.

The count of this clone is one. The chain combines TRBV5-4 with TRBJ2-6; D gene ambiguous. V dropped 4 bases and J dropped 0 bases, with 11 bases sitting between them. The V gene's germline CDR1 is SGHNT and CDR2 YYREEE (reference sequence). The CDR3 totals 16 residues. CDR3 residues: CASSQDHSSGANVLTF. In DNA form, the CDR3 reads TGTGCCAGCAGCCAAGATCACAGCTCTGGGGCCAACGTCCTGACTTTC.

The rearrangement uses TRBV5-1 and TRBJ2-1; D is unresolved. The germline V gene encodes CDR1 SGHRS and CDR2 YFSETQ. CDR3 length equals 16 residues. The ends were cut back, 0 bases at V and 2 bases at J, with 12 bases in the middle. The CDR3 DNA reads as TGCGCCAGCAGCTTGGGGACCCCCGGGCCCTACAATGAGCAGTTCTTC. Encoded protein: CASSLGTPGPYNEQFF.

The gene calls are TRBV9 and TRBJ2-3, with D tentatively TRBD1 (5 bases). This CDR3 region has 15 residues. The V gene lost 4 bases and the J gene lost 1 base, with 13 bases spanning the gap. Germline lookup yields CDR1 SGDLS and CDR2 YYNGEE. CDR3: CASSPWGRGTDTQYF. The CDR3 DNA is TGTGCCAGCAGCCCCTGGGGCAGGGGCACAGATACGCAGTATTTT. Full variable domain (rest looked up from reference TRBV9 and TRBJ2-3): DSGVTQTPKHLITATGQRVTLRCSPRSGDLSVYWYQQSLDQGLQFLIQYYNGEERAKGNILERFSAQQFPDLHSELNLSSLELGDSALYFCASSPWGRGTDTQYFGPGTRLTVL.

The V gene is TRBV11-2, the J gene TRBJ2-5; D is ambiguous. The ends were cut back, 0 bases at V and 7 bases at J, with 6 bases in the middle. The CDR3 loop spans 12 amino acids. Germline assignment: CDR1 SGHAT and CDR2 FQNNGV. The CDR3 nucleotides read TGTGCCAGCAGCTTAGATTATGTGACCCAGTACTTC. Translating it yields CASSLDYVTQYF.

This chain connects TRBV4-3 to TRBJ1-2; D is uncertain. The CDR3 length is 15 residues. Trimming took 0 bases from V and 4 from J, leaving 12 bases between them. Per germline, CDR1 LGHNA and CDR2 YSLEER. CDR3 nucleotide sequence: TGCGCCAGCAGCCAAGATAACCAGGCCACCTATGGCTACACCTTC. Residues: CASSQDNQATYGYTF.

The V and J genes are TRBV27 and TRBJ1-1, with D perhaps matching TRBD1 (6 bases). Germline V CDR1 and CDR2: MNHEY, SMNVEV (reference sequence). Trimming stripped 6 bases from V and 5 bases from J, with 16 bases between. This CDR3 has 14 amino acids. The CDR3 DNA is TGTGCCAGCAGCCCCAGGGGAGTTCGGACTGAAGCTTTCTTT. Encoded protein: CASSPRGVRTEAFF.

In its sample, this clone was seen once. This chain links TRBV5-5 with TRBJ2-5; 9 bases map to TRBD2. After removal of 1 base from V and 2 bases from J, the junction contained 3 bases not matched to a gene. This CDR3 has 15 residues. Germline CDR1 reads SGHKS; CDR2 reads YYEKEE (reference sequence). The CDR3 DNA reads TGTGCCAGCAGCTTGAGCGGGAGGCCACAAGAGACCCAGTACTTC. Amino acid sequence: CASSLSGRPQETQYF.

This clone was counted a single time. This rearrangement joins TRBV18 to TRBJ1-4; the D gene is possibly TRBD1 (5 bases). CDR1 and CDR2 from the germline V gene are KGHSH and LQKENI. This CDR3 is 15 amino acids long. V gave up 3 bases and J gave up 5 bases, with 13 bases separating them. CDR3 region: CASSPEAGLNEKLFF. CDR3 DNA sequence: TGTGCCAGCTCACCGGAGGCAGGGCTCAATGAAAAACTGTTTTTT.

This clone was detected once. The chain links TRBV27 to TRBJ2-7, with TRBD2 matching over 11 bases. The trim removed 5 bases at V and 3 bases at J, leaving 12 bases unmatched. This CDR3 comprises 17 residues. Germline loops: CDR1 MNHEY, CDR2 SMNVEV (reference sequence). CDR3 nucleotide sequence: TGTGCCAGCAGTCCTACCACGTATAGCGGGAGGGACTACGAGCAGTACTTC. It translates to CASSPTTYSGRDYEQYF.

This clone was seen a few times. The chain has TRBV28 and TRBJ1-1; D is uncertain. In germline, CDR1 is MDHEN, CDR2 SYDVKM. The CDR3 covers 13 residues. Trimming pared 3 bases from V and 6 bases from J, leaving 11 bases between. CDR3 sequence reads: CASSFLHVAEAFF. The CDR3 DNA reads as TGTGCCAGCAGTTTTCTACACGTCGCTGAAGCTTTCTTT.

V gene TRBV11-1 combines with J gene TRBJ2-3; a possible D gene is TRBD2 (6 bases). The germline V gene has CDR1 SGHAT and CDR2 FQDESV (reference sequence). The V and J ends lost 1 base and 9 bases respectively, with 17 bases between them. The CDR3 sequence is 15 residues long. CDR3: CASSLVQTRLATQYF. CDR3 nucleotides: TGTGCCAGCAGCTTAGTCCAAACGAGGCTAGCGACGCAGTATTTT.

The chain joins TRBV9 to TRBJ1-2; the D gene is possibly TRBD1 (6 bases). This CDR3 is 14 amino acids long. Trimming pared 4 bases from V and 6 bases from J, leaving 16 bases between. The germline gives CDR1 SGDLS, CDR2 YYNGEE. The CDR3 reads CASSLMGAGDGYTF. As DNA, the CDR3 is TGTGCCAGCAGCTTAATGGGGGCAGGGGATGGCTACACCTTC. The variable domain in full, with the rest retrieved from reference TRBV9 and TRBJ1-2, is DSGVTQTPKHLITATGQRVTLRCSPRSGDLSVYWYQQSLDQGLQFLIQYYNGEERAKGNILERFSAQQFPDLHSELNLSSLELGDSALYFCASSLMGAGDGYTFGSGTRLTVV.

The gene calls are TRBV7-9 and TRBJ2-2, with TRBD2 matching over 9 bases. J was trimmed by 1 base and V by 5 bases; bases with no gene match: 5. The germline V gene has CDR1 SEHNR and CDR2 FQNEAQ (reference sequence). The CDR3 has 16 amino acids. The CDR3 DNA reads TGTGCCAGCAGCGAGACTAGCGGAGTGAACACCGGGGAGCTGTTTTTT. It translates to CASSETSGVNTGELFF.

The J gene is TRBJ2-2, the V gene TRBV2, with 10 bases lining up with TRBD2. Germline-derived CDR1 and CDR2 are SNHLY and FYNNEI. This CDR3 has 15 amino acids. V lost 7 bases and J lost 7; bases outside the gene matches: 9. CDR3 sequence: CASNRAGGRSGELFF. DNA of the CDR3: TGTGCCAGCAATAGAGCGGGAGGGCGGAGCGGGGAGCTGTTTTTT. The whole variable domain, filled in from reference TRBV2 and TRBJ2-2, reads EPEVTQTPSHQVTQMGQEVILRCVPISNHLYFYWYRQILGQKVEFLVSFYNNEISEKSEIFDDQFSVERPDGSNFTLKIRSTKLEDSAMYFCASNRAGGRSGELFFGEGSRLTVL.

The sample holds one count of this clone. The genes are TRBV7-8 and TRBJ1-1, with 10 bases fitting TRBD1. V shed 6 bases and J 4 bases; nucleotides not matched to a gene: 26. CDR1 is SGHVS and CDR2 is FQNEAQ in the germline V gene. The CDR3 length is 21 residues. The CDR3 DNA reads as TGTGCCAGCAGTTCCCTCCGGCCCCGATTCGACAGGGGGCGCCGAGGCACTGAAGCTTTCTTT. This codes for CASSSLRPRFDRGRRGTEAFF.

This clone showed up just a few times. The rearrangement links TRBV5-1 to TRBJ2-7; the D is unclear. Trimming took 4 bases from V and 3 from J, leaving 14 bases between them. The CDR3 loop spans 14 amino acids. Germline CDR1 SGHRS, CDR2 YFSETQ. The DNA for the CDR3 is TGCGCCAGCAGCGTACCGGGTGATGGCTACGAGCAGTACTTC. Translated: CASSVPGDGYEQYF.